This paragraph reports one T cell receptor (beta chain). The sample is drawn from a study of blood T cell repertoires in COVID-19. Study as a whole: The origin of the acute and convalescent COVID-19 samples was the United States, Italy and Spain. T cells, B-cell-depleted T cells, or PBMCs supplied cDNA or gDNA.

Per the germline V gene, CDR1 is LGHDT and CDR2 is YNNKEL (reference sequence). The CDR3 totals 10 residues. V was cut by 7 bases and J by 4 bases, with 4 bases left in between. Per the study methods: Scientists estimated how many nucleated cells there were by amplifying reference gene primers. The assay was immunoSEQ multiplex PCR, and TCRdb's table has in-frame clones only and misses some. The V and J calls and clone size were taken over from that table, and D and trimming were inferred from the DNA. Here the sample spans fewer than 200,000 clones, 80% to 85% being singletons. Sequencing was done on a sample of peripheral blood. The chain combines TRBV3-1 (or the pseudogene TRBV3-2) with TRBJ1-2; D not resolved. This TCR was recovered from a man between 65 and 85 years old with active or convalescent COVID-19. CDR3 residues: CASTCYGYTF. CDR3 coding DNA: TGTGCCAGCACCTGCTATGGCTACACCTTC.